Detailed here is one TCR beta chain. Its antigen is as yet unknown. The CDR3 contains 15 residues. The ends were cut back, 4 bases at V and 2 bases at J, with 12 bases in the middle. Looked up from germline, CDR1 is MNHNY and CDR2 is SVGAGI (reference sequence). Using immunoSEQ multiplex PCR, the repertoire was profiled, and TCRdb retains in-frame clones only, with some absent. The profile shows approximately 72,000 clones, approximately 90% of them singletons. The data stem from a study of T cell responses to AZD1222 COVID-19 vaccine. Study conclusions and caveats: Regions 160-218 and 743-854 dominated among vaccine-associated CD4 TCRs spanning spike. Donors were largely white British and mainly female; clonal diversity was possibly underestimated. Repertoires were sampled only after the peak T cell response.

The source is an adult who received the AZD1222 COVID-19 vaccine. The material was peripheral blood, obtained 28 days after the second AZD1222 dose. The rearrangement joins TRBV6-6 to TRBJ1-3; D is possibly TRBD1 (5 bases). The CDR3 coding sequence is TGTGCCAGCAGTTCGAATGGGGGTGCTGGAAACACCATATATTTT. Its protein is CASSSNGGAGNTIYF.